Following are 27 T cell receptor beta chains from one sample sequenced in a study of blood T cells in healthy people across ages. For the second PCR, which ran for roughly 6 to 11 cycles, a sample-barcoded 5' primer and a J-beta primer mix were used. TCRdb re-called the 5' RACE reads through MiXCR, storing one row per CDR3 protein. The sample has almost 550,000 distinct CDR3 sequences; 24% are singletons. Separately, the same data were catalogued under a study of T cells of mothers and their children.

The sequencing input was blood. Receptors originate from a boy aged 10-17 years in good health.

This clonotype was counted between two and nine times. This chain's CDR3 is CASRDQGNQPQHF. The CDR3 DNA sequence: TGTGCCAGCAGAGACCAGGGAAATCAGCCCCAGCATTTT. The chain has TRBV2 and TRBJ1-5; possibly TRBD1 for D (5 bases). Trimming took off 6 bases at V and 4 bases at J, with 10 bases between the two ends. Germline-derived CDR1 and CDR2 are SNHLY and FYNNEI. The CDR3 is 13 residues long.

V and J are TRBV12-3 or TRBV12-4 and TRBJ2-6, with TRBD1 identical over 7 bases. The V gene end was trimmed by 3 bases and the J gene end by 1 base; junction bases not matched to a gene: 6. The CDR3 is made up of 17 amino acids. The CDR3 DNA reads TGTGCCAGCAGTTTTAGGGGGCAATGGTCTGGGGCCAACGTCCTGACTTTC. The encoded protein is CASSFRGQWSGANVLTF.

There are many counts of this clonotype. The chain uses TRBV7-8 and TRBJ1-1; D gene uncertain. The V end was cut by 0 bases, the J end by 5 bases, with 10 bases between. The CDR3 spans 14 residues. Germline V gives CDR1 SGHVS, CDR2 FQNEAQ. The chain's CDR3 is CASSLAVVPTEAFF. The CDR3 nucleotides are TGTGCCAGCAGCTTAGCAGTGGTACCGACTGAAGCTTTCTTT.

Many counts were recorded for this clonotype. The junction does not match germline at one end; this may be a read error. The chain has TRBV5-1 and TRBJ2-2; 7 bases agree with TRBD2. Per the germline V gene, CDR1 is SGHRS and CDR2 is YFSETQ. The CDR3 is 13 residues long. CDR3 nucleotide sequence: TGTGCCAGCAGCTTAGCGGGCACCGGGGAGCTGTTTTTT. This encodes CASSLAGTGELFF.

This chain connects TRBV19 to TRBJ2-5; D perhaps matches TRBD2 (6 bases). The J call may not be correct, given that the DNA end is closer to TRBJ2-7. The CDR3 is 14 amino acids. Germline V gives CDR1 LNHDA, CDR2 SQIVND (reference sequence). The CDR3 nucleotides are TGTGCCAGTAGTATCGGGGGAGTAGCATACGAGCAGTACTTC. The encoded protein is CASSIGGVAYEQYF.

The chain has TRBV4-1 and TRBJ2-5, with TRBD1 matching over 11 bases. Trimming at V came to 4 bases and at J to 12 bases, leaving 19 bases not matched to a gene. CDR1 and CDR2 from the germline V gene are MGHRA and YSYEKL. CDR3 length: 17 residues. CDR3: CASSPPRIGQGARLEYF. CDR3 sequence (DNA): TGCGCCAGCAGCCCCCCGAGGATCGGACAGGGGGCCAGATTGGAGTACTTC.

This clonotype was detected only a few times. The V call is TRBV10-3, the J call TRBJ2-7; D possibly corresponds to TRBD1 (7 bases). Germline CDR1 is ENHRY and CDR2 is SYGVKD. V lost 7 bases, J lost 5 bases, and 18 bases lay in between. CDR3 length equals 14 residues. DNA of the CDR3: TGTGCCATCAACACCCCTCAGGGGGGCGACGAGCAGTACTTC. It is translated as CAINTPQGGDEQYF.

The rearrangement links TRBV20-1 to TRBJ2-4; a weak D match, TRBD2 (5 bases). Deletions cut 3 bases from V and 3 bases from J, with 12 bases between. Germline CDR1 DFQATT, CDR2 SNEGSKA (reference sequence). The CDR3 is 14 residues long. CDR3 in DNA: TGCAGTGCTAGTCCTAGCTCGGGCAAAAACATTCAGTACTTC. Translated: CSASPSSGKNIQYF.

This clonotype was recorded a few times. The CDR3 coding sequence is TGTGCCAGCAGTTCCAGGGGATCTGGGAATACGCAGTATTTT. This codes for CASSSRGSGNTQYF. V is TRBV7-2 and J is TRBJ2-3; TRBD1 might be the D (6 bases). Germline V gives CDR1 SGHTA, CDR2 FQGNSA. Trimming removed 6 bases at V and 7 bases at J, with 17 bases between. The CDR3 loop spans 14 amino acids.

This chain connects TRBV6-4 to TRBJ1-1, with 9 bases fitting TRBD1. The germline V gene encodes CDR1 MRHNA and CDR2 SNTAGT. The length of the CDR3 is 16 residues. Trimming at V came to 3 bases and at J to 7 bases, leaving 12 bases not matched to a gene. The CDR3 loop reads CASSEQPTGGLIEAFF. The CDR3 region has the DNA TGTGCCAGCAGTGAGCAACCGACAGGGGGACTTATTGAAGCTTTCTTT.

This clonotype was seen only once. The genes are TRBV28 and TRBJ2-2; 9 nucleotides align to TRBD1. V lost 3 bases, J lost 6 bases, and 11 bases stayed unmatched. Germline V gene data show CDR1 as MDHEN and CDR2 as SYDVKM. CDR3 length equals 17 residues. The CDR3 sequence is CASSLAAGQGTAGELFF. The CDR3 DNA follows: TGTGCCAGCAGTTTGGCGGCTGGACAGGGGACAGCCGGGGAGCTGTTTTTT.

In this sample, this clonotype turned up a few times. The V and J genes are TRBV10-3 and TRBJ1-2, with TRBD1 matching over 10 bases. V shed 5 bases and J 6 bases; nucleotides not matched to a gene: 9. Germline assignment: CDR1 ENHRY and CDR2 SYGVKD. This CDR3 comprises 15 residues. The CDR3 DNA reads as TGTGCCATCAGTCCCCGGGACAGGGGTCCCAATGGCTACACCTTC. Its translation is CAISPRDRGPNGYTF.

The chain links TRBV5-1 to TRBJ2-3, with TRBD1 as a possible D gene (5 bases). The CDR3 totals 16 residues. CDR1 and CDR2 from the germline V gene are SGHRS and YFSETQ. V lost 1 base and J lost 0, with 12 bases in between. The CDR3 sequence: CASSLWGSESTDTQYF. The CDR3 DNA is TGCGCCAGCAGCTTGTGGGGCAGCGAAAGCACAGATACGCAGTATTTT.

This clonotype was seen more than once but under ten times. The V gene is TRBV28, the J gene TRBJ1-2, with D tentatively TRBD1 (5 bases). The length of the CDR3 is 17 residues. The germline gives CDR1 MDHEN, CDR2 SYDVKM. The V end lost 2 bases, the J end lost 3 bases, and 19 bases lay between the germline ends. The DNA of the CDR3 is TGTGCCAGCAGTTTACAGCGGTGGGGGAATCAGGACTATGGCTACACCTTC. This codes for CASSLQRWGNQDYGYTF.

The V and J genes are TRBV6-6 and TRBJ2-7; TRBD1 agrees at 9 bases. The CDR3 sequence is 15 residues long. J gave up 3 bases and V 2 bases, and 5 bases lay outside the gene matches. Germline V gene sequence: CDR1 MNHNY, CDR2 SVGAGI (reference sequence). The CDR3 here is CASSYGQGCGYEQYF. CDR3 coding DNA: TGTGCCAGCAGTTACGGACAGGGGTGTGGCTACGAGCAGTACTTC.

This clonotype occurred a few times. The chain couples TRBV28 to TRBJ2-5; 15 bases map to TRBD2. The V and J ends lost 1 base and 4 bases, in that order; junction bases with no gene match: 7. CDR3 length equals 18 residues. Germline-derived CDR1 and CDR2 are MDHEN and SYDVKM. CDR3 nucleotides: TGTGCCAGCAGTTTATATCCCCGGACTAGCGGGGGGGGAGAGACCCAGTACTTC. This encodes CASSLYPRTSGGGETQYF.

Of note for this clonotype: Its ends do not fully match the called genes, so a read error is possible. The V gene is TRBV11-3, the J gene TRBJ1-4; D ambiguous. The germline V gene has CDR1 SGHNT and CDR2 YENEEA. This CDR3 has 18 amino acids. For the CDR3, the DNA is TGTGCCAGCAGCTTAGTCGAGCGGCAGGACGCAACTACTGAAAAACTGTTTTTT. It is translated as CASSLVERQDATTEKLFF.

The chain uses TRBV6-6 and TRBJ1-1; D is unclear. The length of the CDR3 is 14 residues. CDR1 is MNHNY, CDR2 SVGAGI, per germline (reference sequence). Trimming cost V 0 bases and J 4 bases, with 9 bases left between them. CDR3 DNA: TGTGCCAGCAGTTACTCTCGCGGGATCACTGAAGCTTTCTTT. As protein: CASSYSRGITEAFF.

This clonotype has just a few counts. V gene TRBV6-2 or TRBV6-3 combines with J gene TRBJ2-5; TRBD1 matches 7 bases. The V segment lost 6 bases and the J segment 11 bases; nucleotides outside the gene matches: 18. CDR3 length: 15 residues. The germline CDR1 and CDR2 sequences are MNHEY and SVGEGT. CDR3 residues: CASSPIRDSLTKQYF. DNA for the CDR3: TGTGCCAGCAGCCCCATCCGGGACAGCCTTACGAAACAGTACTTC.

This clonotype was counted only a few times. The chain links TRBV6-5 to TRBJ1-1; D may be TRBD1 (5 bases). Between the trimmed V and J ends, which lost 2 bases and 8 bases, there was a span of 12 bases. This CDR3 region has 13 residues. Germline V gene lookup returns CDR1 MNHEY and CDR2 SVGAGI. CDR3 loop: CASSYGVGAEAFF. CDR3 DNA sequence: TGTGCCAGCAGTTACGGAGTTGGGGCAGAAGCTTTCTTT.

The J gene is TRBJ2-6, the V gene TRBV2, with 9 bases that match TRBD2. V lost 3 bases to trimming and J lost 0 bases; unmatched junction nucleotides: 6. From germline, CDR1 is SNHLY and CDR2 FYNNEI. CDR3 length equals 18 residues. As DNA, the CDR3 is TGTGCCAGCAGTGAGAAGCGGGGGGCCCCCTCTGGGGCCAACGTCCTGACTTTC. This gives the protein CASSEKRGAPSGANVLTF.

This clonotype was seen a few times. The chain combines TRBV7-2 with TRBJ2-2; 7 bases fit TRBD1. V lost 1 base and J lost 8; bases outside the gene matches: 4. In germline, CDR1 is SGHTA, CDR2 FQGNSA. The CDR3 extends over 14 amino acids. This CDR3 reads CASSLEQGSGELFF. Here the CDR3 DNA reads TGTGCCAGCAGCTTAGAACAGGGGTCGGGGGAGCTGTTTTTT.

Only a few counts were recorded for this clonotype. The rearrangement uses TRBV7-3 and TRBJ2-2; no reliable D call. The CDR3 is 16 residues long. Germline loops: CDR1 SGHTA, CDR2 FQGTGA. The ends were cut back, 3 bases at V and 5 bases at J, with 16 bases in the middle. The CDR3 DNA reads as TGTGCCAGCAGCTTGGCTAGACTGGGTAGGACCGGGGAGCTGTTTTTT. It translates to CASSLARLGRTGELFF.

This clonotype came up a few times. The chain's CDR3 is CASSTLGENEAFF. The DNA of the CDR3 is TGTGCCAGCAGTACTCTGGGGGAGAACGAAGCTTTCTTT. The chain uses TRBV6-5 and TRBJ1-1, with D perhaps matching TRBD1 (5 bases). The CDR3 runs to 13 residues. Germline CDR1 MNHEY, CDR2 SVGAGI. Trimming cost V 5 bases and J 8 bases, with 15 bases left between them.

A few counts support this clonotype. The chain is built from TRBV6-6 and TRBJ2-7, with a possible D match to TRBD2 (6 bases). Trimming took off 3 bases at V and 3 bases at J, with 9 bases between the two ends. CDR1 MNHNY and CDR2 SVGAGI come from the germline V gene (reference sequence). This CDR3 comprises 13 residues. The CDR3 loop reads CASSYRESYEQYF. The DNA of the CDR3 is TGTGCCAGCAGTTATCGGGAGAGCTACGAGCAGTACTTC.

CDR3 bases: TGTGCCACCGAGACAGGGATCACTGAAGCTTTCTTT. It translates to CATETGITEAFF. The chain has TRBV2 and TRBJ1-1, with TRBD1 matching over 7 bases. The CDR3 covers 12 residues. After removal of 10 bases from V and 4 bases from J, the junction contained 6 bases not matched to a gene. Germline V lookup: CDR1 SNHLY, CDR2 FYNNEI.

Details on this clonotype: The junction differs from germline at one of its ends, possibly a read error. This chain connects TRBV28 to TRBJ2-5; 9 nucleotides line up with TRBD2. Germline CDR1 and CDR2: MDHEN and SYDVKM. CDR3 length: 14 amino acids. This CDR3 reads CAGSLAGAQETQYF. CDR3 in DNA: TGTGCCGGCAGTTTAGCGGGGGCACAAGAGACCCAGTACTTC.